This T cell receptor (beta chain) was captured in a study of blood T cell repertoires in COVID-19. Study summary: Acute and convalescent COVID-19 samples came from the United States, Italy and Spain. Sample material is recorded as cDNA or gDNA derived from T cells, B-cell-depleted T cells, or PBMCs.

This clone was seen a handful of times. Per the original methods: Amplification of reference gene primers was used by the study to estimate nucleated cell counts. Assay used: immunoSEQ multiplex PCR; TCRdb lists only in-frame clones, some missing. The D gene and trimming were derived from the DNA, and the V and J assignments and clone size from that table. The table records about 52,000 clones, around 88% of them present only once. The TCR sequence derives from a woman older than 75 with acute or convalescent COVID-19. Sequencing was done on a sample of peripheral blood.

CDR3 DNA: TGCAGTGCTAGTGTCCCCAATAGAGCGAACACTGAAGCTTTCTTT. Protein sequence: CSASVPNRANTEAFF. This chain joins TRBV20-1 and TRBJ1-1; D remains unclear. The germline V and J ends were trimmed by 3 bases and 1 base, with 15 bases remaining between them. Per the germline V gene, CDR1 is DFQATT and CDR2 is SNEGSKA (reference sequence). The CDR3 has 15 amino acids.